This T cell receptor beta chain came from a study of OX40 agonist ivuxolimab in advanced cancers. Study in general: Patients in the trial were receiving intravenous ivuxolimab every 2 weeks, at doses of 0.01 to 10 mg/kg.

Some clones are missing from TCRdb's copy, which holds only in-frame ones; the method was immunoSEQ multiplex PCR. Of under 90,000 clones listed, roughly 85% were seen once; the top ten hold 0.2% to 0.25%. The germline CDR1 and CDR2 sequences are SNHLY and FYNNEI. V was cut by 4 bases and J by 0 bases, with 9 bases left in between. The CDR3 runs 14 residues. Of note for this clone: Other DNA sequences in the sample encode the same CDR3.

Sequencing was performed on CD4+ or CD8+ T cells sorted from blood, taken in a trial of the OX40 agonist ivuxolimab. This chain uses TRBV2 with TRBJ1-1, with D possibly being TRBD1 (5 bases). The clonotype originates from an adult with an advanced solid tumor such as melanoma, head and neck, liver or kidney cancer. DNA for the CDR3: TGTGCCAGCAGTGCCGGGACGATGAACACTGAAGCTTTCTTT. It specifies CASSAGTMNTEAFF.